The T cell receptor (beta chain) described here comes from a study of T cell clonotyping in hematopoietic cell transplantation. Study as a whole: Cytoreduction preceded collection of pretransplant recipient samples. Study results and limitations: Recipient TCR diversity dropped after transplant; expanded clonotypes rose from day 30 to 180.

Using immunoSEQ multiplex PCR, the repertoire was profiled, and TCRdb retains in-frame clones only, with some absent. The sample yields about 69,000 clones, roughly 95% seen once. This CDR3 is 16 amino acids long. Germline trimming cut 2 bases from V and 6 bases from J; bases unmatched to any gene: 6. Germline assignment: CDR1 MNHNS and CDR2 SASEGT. Time point here: recipient sample about 28 days before transplant, after cytoreduction. As to this clone: Antigen unknown.

This clonotype originated in a woman in her 50s with acute myeloid leukemia. Some clones in this sample may be carry-over from other donors' samples. The V call is TRBV6-1, the J call TRBJ2-3, with 12 bases matching TRBD1. The starting material was peripheral blood mononuclear cells, obtained before stem cell transplant. The DNA of the CDR3 is TGTGCCAGCAGTGAACCCGGGACAGGGGGCGGGGATACGCAGTATTTT. Protein product: CASSEPGTGGGDTQYF.